The 20 T cell receptor beta chains below come from one sample, sequenced in a study of blood T cell repertoires in COVID-19. Clones were sequenced by immunoSEQ multiplex PCR, and TCRdb holds only the in-frame ones, with some missing. In the table there are about 100,000 clones, approximately 87% of which are singletons. The sequencing sample was made of peripheral blood. These receptors were obtained from a human donor in a cohort sampled during active COVID-19.

This rearrangement joins TRBV29-1 to TRBJ2-2, with a possible D match to TRBD2 (5 bases). The CDR3 has 13 residues. The V and J ends lost 1 base and 7 bases respectively, with 10 bases between them. Looked up from germline, CDR1 is SQVTM and CDR2 is ANQGSEA. The DNA of the CDR3 is TGCAGCGTTGAAGTACTGGCGGGCGGGGAGCTGTTTTTT. This gives the protein CSVEVLAGGELFF.

This clone was seen a single time. This chain connects TRBV5-4 to TRBJ2-3; 7 bases match TRBD2. The CDR3 contains 15 residues. Looked up from germline, CDR1 is SGHNT and CDR2 is YYREEE (reference sequence). V shed 1 base, J shed 2 bases, and the junction held 4 bases outside the gene matches. The CDR3 bases are TGTGCCAGCAGCTTGTCCAGCGGGGTCACAGATACGCAGTATTTT. Protein: CASSLSSGVTDTQYF.

V gene TRBV6-5 combines with J gene TRBJ1-2, with D hard to call. The ends were cut back, 8 bases at V and 8 bases at J, with 18 bases in the middle. CDR3 length: 13 residues. Germline V gives CDR1 MNHEY, CDR2 SVGAGI. CDR3 bases: TGTGCCAGCCCGGGGTACATGGAGCGGGGCTACACCTTC. Protein sequence: CASPGYMERGYTF.

V is TRBV7-9 and J is TRBJ1-6; perhaps TRBD1 as D (6 bases). CDR1 and CDR2 from the germline V gene are SEHNR and FQNEAQ (reference sequence). V lost 5 bases and J lost 9, with 20 bases in between. The CDR3 sequence is 16 residues long. This CDR3 is CASSLLTSGVGSPLHF. The CDR3 nucleotides are TGTGCCAGCAGCCTATTGACATCAGGGGTCGGTTCACCCCTCCACTTT.

The chain has TRBV2 and TRBJ1-2; D unclear. V lost 2 bases and J lost 7, with 14 bases in between. The CDR3 is 14 residues long. Per the germline V gene, CDR1 is SNHLY and CDR2 is FYNNEI. CDR3 residues: CASSETAVSSGYTF. The CDR3 coding sequence is TGTGCCAGCAGTGAAACGGCGGTTTCTAGTGGCTACACCTTC.

The J gene is TRBJ1-4, the V gene TRBV6-2 or TRBV6-3; 8 nucleotides match TRBD1. Germline lookup yields CDR1 MNHEY and CDR2 SVGEGT. V gave up 6 bases and J gave up 2 bases; unmatched junction bases: 11. The CDR3 spans 17 residues. The CDR3 region is CASSKPGGFGTNEKLFF. The CDR3 nucleotides read TGTGCCAGCAGCAAGCCAGGGGGCTTTGGGACTAATGAAAAACTGTTTTTT.

V usage is TRBV19 and J usage is TRBJ2-1; 9 bases agree with TRBD2. The CDR3 sequence is 17 residues long. V trimming: 4 bases; J trimming: 10 bases; junction bases outside the gene matches: 17. Germline V gene lookup returns CDR1 LNHDA and CDR2 SQIVND (reference sequence). This CDR3 is CASSSPGRGGVGREQFF. The CDR3 nucleotides read TGTGCCAGTAGTAGCCCCGGACGCGGGGGGGTGGGAAGAGAGCAGTTCTTC.

The J gene is TRBJ1-2, the V gene TRBV2; maybe TRBD1 (5 bases). V lost 6 bases, J lost 8 bases, and 13 bases lay in between. The CDR3 sequence is 12 residues long. Germline CDR1 reads SNHLY; CDR2 reads FYNNEI. CDR3 sequence reads: CASSRLTGGYTF. CDR3 in DNA: TGTGCCAGCAGCCGCTTAACAGGCGGCTACACCTTC.

The V call is TRBV7-8, the J call TRBJ1-5; 11 bases line up with TRBD1. J was trimmed by 6 bases and V by 4 bases; bases with no gene match: 8. The CDR3 totals 16 residues. Germline values: CDR1 SGHVS, CDR2 FQNEAQ. Here the CDR3 reads CASSSGQGAISQPQHF. The CDR3 DNA is TGTGCCAGCAGCTCCGGACAGGGGGCGATAAGTCAGCCCCAGCATTTT.

The chain recombines TRBV5-1 with TRBJ2-7, with a tentative D call TRBD1 (5 bases). Germline values: CDR1 SGHRS, CDR2 YFSETQ. Trimming left V 0 bases short and J 6 bases short, with 19 bases between. This CDR3 region has 16 residues. The CDR3 loop reads CASSLAGQGGFREQYF. The DNA of the CDR3 is TGCGCCAGCAGCTTGGCCGGGCAGGGTGGCTTCCGCGAGCAGTACTTC. Supplemented by reference TRBV5-1 and TRBJ2-7, the full variable domain reads KAGVTQTPRYLIKTRGQQVTLSCSPISGHRSVSWYQQTPGQGLQFLFEYFSETQRNKGNFPGRFSGRQFSNSRSEMNVSTLELGDSALYLCASSLAGQGGFREQYFGPGTRLTVT.

The V call is TRBV27, the J call TRBJ1-1; TRBD1 is a possible D gene (6 bases). Germline V lookup: CDR1 MNHEY, CDR2 SMNVEV (reference sequence). The CDR3 spans 17 residues. With 7 bases removed from V and 4 bases from J, the gap between germline ends came to 25 bases. For the CDR3, the DNA is TGTGCCAGCATCAATGGGGTACCCGGGACACCGACCACTGAAGCTTTCTTT. It specifies CASINGVPGTPTTEAFF.

This chain connects TRBV30 to TRBJ2-3; no clear D. V lost 2 bases and J lost 2, with 5 bases in between. Germline V gene lookup returns CDR1 GTSNPN and CDR2 SVGIG (reference sequence). The CDR3 loop spans 12 amino acids. The CDR3: CAWSSDTDTQYF. The CDR3 nucleotides read TGTGCCTGGAGTAGCGACACAGATACGCAGTATTTT.

The chain uses TRBV18 and TRBJ2-6; 11 nucleotides match TRBD1. The J segment lost 2 bases and the V segment lost 6 bases, leaving 3 bases of the junction unmatched. CDR1 is KGHSH and CDR2 is LQKENI in the germline V gene. CDR3 length: 16 amino acids. This chain's CDR3 is CASSRTGGPGANVLTF. The DNA for the CDR3 is TGTGCCAGCTCTCGGACAGGGGGCCCTGGGGCCAACGTCCTGACTTTC.

The V and J genes are TRBV5-8 and TRBJ2-1; a possible D gene is TRBD2 (6 bases). Germline lookup yields CDR1 SGHTS and CDR2 YDEGEE. V was cut by 7 bases and J by 1 base, with 12 bases left in between. CDR3 length equals 14 residues. The CDR3 DNA sequence: TGTGCCAGCTCGACTAGGAGATCCTACAATGAGCAGTTCTTC. It codes for CASSTRRSYNEQFF. Supplemented by reference TRBV5-8 and TRBJ2-1, the full variable domain reads EAGVTQSPTHLIKTRGQQATLRCSPISGHTSVYWYQQALGLGLQFLLWYDEGEERNRGNFPPRFSGRQFPNYSSELNVNALELEDSALYLCASSTRRSYNEQFFGPGTRLTVL.

The CDR3 region has the DNA TGTGCCAGCAGCTCCTCTTGCGGACAGGGCGAGTGTGGCTACACCTTC. The encoded protein is CASSSSCGQGECGYTF. The chain uses TRBV7-9 and TRBJ1-2; TRBD1 matches at 8 bases. V dropped 4 bases and J dropped 7; count of bases not matched to a gene: 14. The CDR3 totals 16 residues. In germline, CDR1 is SEHNR, CDR2 FQNEAQ (reference sequence).

The chain employs TRBV10-1 and TRBJ1-1, with 8 bases aligning to TRBD1. J lost 13 bases, V lost 6 bases, and 7 bases had no gene match. Germline CDR1 and CDR2: WNHNN and SYGVQD (reference sequence). The CDR3 is 11 amino acids. DNA of the CDR3: TGCGCCAGCAGCTCAGGGGGCATTGTTTTCTTT. It specifies CASSSGGIVFF.

CDR3 coding DNA: TGTGCCAGCAGCGTAGCTACTAGCGGGGTTTCGGATACGCAGTATTTT. Translated, it gives CASSVATSGVSDTQYF. V usage is TRBV9 and J usage is TRBJ2-3; 10 bases match TRBD2. The length of the CDR3 is 16 residues. Losses at the gene ends were 0 bases for V and 6 bases for J; bases not matched to a gene: 7. Germline V CDR1 and CDR2: SGDLS, YYNGEE.

The J gene is TRBJ1-1, the V gene TRBV4-3; D might be TRBD1 (5 bases). Germline V CDR1 and CDR2: LGHNA, YSLEER. The CDR3 sequence is 12 residues long. Trimming took 0 bases from V and 12 from J, leaving 11 bases between them. CDR3 nucleotide sequence: TGCGCCAGCAGCCAAGACGTCAGGGAACCTTTCTTT. This gives the protein CASSQDVREPFF.

The J gene is TRBJ1-1, the V gene TRBV3-1 (or the pseudogene TRBV3-2); 8 nucleotides line up with TRBD1. V lost 4 bases and J lost 3; bases outside the gene matches: 4. Germline V gene sequence: CDR1 LGHDT, CDR2 YNNKEL (reference sequence). The CDR3 consists of 14 residues. CDR3 loop: CASSPRQGHTEAFF. For the CDR3, the DNA is TGTGCCAGCAGCCCCCGACAGGGGCACACTGAAGCTTTCTTT.

The chain links TRBV5-4 to TRBJ1-1, with a tentative D call TRBD1 (5 bases). The length of the CDR3 is 16 residues. Trimming removed 4 bases at V and 0 bases at J, with 16 bases between. Germline V gene lookup returns CDR1 SGHNT and CDR2 YYREEE (reference sequence). The CDR3 region has the DNA TGTGCCAGCAGCCCCGCACTGGGGCCCATGAACACTGAAGCTTTCTTT. Protein sequence: CASSPALGPMNTEAFF.